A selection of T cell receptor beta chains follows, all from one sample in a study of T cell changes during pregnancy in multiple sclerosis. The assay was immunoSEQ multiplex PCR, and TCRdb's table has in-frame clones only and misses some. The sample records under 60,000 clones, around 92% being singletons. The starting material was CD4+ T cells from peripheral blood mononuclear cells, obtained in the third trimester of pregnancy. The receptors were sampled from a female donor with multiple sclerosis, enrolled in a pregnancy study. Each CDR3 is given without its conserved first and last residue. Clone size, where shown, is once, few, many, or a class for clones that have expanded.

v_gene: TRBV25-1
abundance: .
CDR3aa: ASSANRDSSYEQY

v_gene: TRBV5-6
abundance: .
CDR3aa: ASRWAGLTDTQY

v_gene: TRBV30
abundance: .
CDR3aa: AWAGVQETQY

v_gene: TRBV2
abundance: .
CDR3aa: ASRQTGSSTDTQY

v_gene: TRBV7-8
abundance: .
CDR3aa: ASSRGQLLLFGGTEAF

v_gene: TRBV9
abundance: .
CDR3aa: ASSVGTGTSGRENIQY

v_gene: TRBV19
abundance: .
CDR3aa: ASSIDRERDQPQH

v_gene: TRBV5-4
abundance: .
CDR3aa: ASSPPGGVEETQY

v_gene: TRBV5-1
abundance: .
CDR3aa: ASSLAGDAYNEQF

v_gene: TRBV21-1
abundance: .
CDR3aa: AREVVVRETFNYGYT

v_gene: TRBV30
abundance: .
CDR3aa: AWSVGTNTDTQY

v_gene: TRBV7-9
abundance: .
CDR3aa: ASSGGQGRPEAF

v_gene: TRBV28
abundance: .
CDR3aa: ASSLGGRRGYT

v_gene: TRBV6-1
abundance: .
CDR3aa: ASSWDSGGGAEQF

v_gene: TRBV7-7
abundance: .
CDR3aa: ASSRTMNTGELF

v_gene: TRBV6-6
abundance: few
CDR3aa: ASSSGVNTEAF

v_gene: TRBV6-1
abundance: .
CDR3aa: ASSRDRGGKLF

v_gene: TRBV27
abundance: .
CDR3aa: ASSPTSGSTAGYGYT

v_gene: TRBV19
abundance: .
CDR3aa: ASSIDSGTGEDEKLF

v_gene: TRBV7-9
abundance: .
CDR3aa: ASSLSGAEAF

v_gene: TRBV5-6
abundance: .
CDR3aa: ASSAKNLRQYQETQY

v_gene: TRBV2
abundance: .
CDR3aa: ASSLEGYGYT

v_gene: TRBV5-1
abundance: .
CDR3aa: ASSLTGPNQPQH

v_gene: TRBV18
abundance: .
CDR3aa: ASSPPGGTGAEAF

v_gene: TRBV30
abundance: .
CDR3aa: AWGSGRGEQF

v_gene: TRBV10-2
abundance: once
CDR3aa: ASSEVGAGYPSSYNEQF

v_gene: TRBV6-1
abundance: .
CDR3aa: ASVLDRGTVGTIY

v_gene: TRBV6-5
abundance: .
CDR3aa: ASYPTGNSGEQY

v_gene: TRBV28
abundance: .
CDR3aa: ASSSPVRTGGTDTQY

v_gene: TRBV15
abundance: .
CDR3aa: ATSLDRSGYT

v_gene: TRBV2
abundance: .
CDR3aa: ASSRTDSRD

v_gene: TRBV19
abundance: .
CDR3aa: ASSIGGGARSNQPQH

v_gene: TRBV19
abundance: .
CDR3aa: ASHPGGAAGNTIY

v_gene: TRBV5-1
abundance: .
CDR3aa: ASSPTMGGEQF

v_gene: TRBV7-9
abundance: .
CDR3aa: ASMDRENTDTQY

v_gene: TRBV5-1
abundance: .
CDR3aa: ASSLGDSQETQY

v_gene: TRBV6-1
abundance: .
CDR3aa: ASSEIGSDLQY

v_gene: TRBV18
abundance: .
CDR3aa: ASSRDPGGNQPQH

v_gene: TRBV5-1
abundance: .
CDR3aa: ASSLAGGYRKLDGGNEQF

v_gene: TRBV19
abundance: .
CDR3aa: ASATAGYGYT

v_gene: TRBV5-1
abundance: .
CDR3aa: ASRSSGGADTQY

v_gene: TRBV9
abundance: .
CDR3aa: ASSSGTGGNTIY

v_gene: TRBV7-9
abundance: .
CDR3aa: ASSLGQNNYNEQF

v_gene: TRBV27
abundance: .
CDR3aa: ASSLRMRGAGGNTIY

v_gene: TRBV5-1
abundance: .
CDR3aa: ASSLAGTSPADTQY

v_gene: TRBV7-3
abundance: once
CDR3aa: ASSVHPSVNEQF

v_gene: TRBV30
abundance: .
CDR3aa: AWSVVGPGAF